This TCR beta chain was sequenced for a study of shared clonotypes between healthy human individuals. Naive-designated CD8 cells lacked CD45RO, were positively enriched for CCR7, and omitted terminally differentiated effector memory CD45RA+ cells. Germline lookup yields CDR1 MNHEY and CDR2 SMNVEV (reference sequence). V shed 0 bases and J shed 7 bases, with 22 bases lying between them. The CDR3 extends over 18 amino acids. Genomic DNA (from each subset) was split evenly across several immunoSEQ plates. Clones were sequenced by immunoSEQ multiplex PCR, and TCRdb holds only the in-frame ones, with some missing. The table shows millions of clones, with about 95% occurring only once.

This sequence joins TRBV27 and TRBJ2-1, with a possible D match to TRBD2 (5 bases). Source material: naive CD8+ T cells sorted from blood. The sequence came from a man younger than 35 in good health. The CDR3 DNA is TGTGCCAGCAGTTTATCGCCGGGAACCCCTATTACCCTGAATGAGCAGTTCTTC. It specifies CASSLSPGTPITLNEQFF.